This is a list of T cell receptor beta chains from one sample in a study of cytomegalovirus exposure and HLA in healthy donors. The protocol was immunoSEQ multiplex PCR, while the TCRdb copy is restricted to in-frame clones and leaves out a portion. The table has 65,000 to 75,000 clones, 68% seen once. The sample taken for sequencing was PBMCs. All receptors come from a woman in her 30s in good health and CMV-seronegative. Each CDR3 is given with its conserved first and last residue. A D gene is named only where the DNA matches it firmly. Clone size is not always given. Where it is, it says once, few, many or a class for expanded clones.

j_gene: TRBJ1-2
d_gene: NA
abundance: NA
v_gene: TRBV5-1
CDR3aa: CASSLQAGAYGYTF
CDR3nt: TGTGCCAGCAGCTTGCAGGCAGGGGCCTATGGCTACACCTTC

j_gene: TRBJ2-7
d_gene: NA
abundance: NA
v_gene: TRBV7-6
CDR3aa: CASSLGAYEQYF
CDR3nt: TGTGCCAGCAGCTTAGGTGCGTACGAGCAGTACTTC

j_gene: TRBJ1-5
d_gene: NA
abundance: NA
v_gene: TRBV7-3
CDR3aa: CASSQTRAYSNQPQHF
CDR3nt: TGTGCCAGCAGCCAAACCAGGGCTTATAGCAATCAGCCCCAGCATTTT

j_gene: TRBJ2-3
d_gene: NA
abundance: once
v_gene: TRBV14
CDR3aa: CASSQDSPYHSTDTQYF
CDR3nt: TGTGCCAGCAGCCAAGACTCTCCCTATCATAGCACAGATACGCAGTATTTT

j_gene: TRBJ1-1
d_gene: NA
abundance: NA
v_gene: TRBV19
CDR3aa: CASSIARGDTEAFF
CDR3nt: TGTGCCAGTAGTATAGCGCGGGGCGACACTGAAGCTTTCTTT

j_gene: TRBJ1-6
d_gene: TRBD1
abundance: NA
v_gene: TRBV2
CDR3aa: CASTLGDRANSPLHF
CDR3nt: TGTGCCAGCACCCTGGGGGACAGGGCTAATTCACCCCTCCACTTT

j_gene: TRBJ1-2
d_gene: NA
abundance: NA
v_gene: TRBV6-6
CDR3aa: CASSYPAGKEYGYTF
CDR3nt: TGTGCCAGCAGTTACCCTGCAGGAAAAGAGTATGGCTACACCTTC

j_gene: TRBJ1-1
d_gene: NA
abundance: once
v_gene: TRBV5-1
CDR3aa: CASSWPGGATNTEAFF
CDR3nt: TGCGCCAGCAGCTGGCCTGGGGGGGCGACGAACACTGAAGCTTTCTTT

j_gene: TRBJ1-2
d_gene: NA
abundance: NA
v_gene: TRBV2
CDR3aa: CASTESGGAPYGYTF
CDR3nt: TGTGCCAGCACTGAAAGCGGGGGGGCTCCCTATGGCTACACCTTC

j_gene: TRBJ1-4
d_gene: NA
abundance: few
v_gene: TRBV2
CDR3aa: CASSPPPVGGRREKLFF
CDR3nt: TGTGCCAGCAGCCCGCCTCCGGTGGGGGGAAGGCGTGAAAAACTGTTTTTT

j_gene: TRBJ1-2
d_gene: NA
abundance: NA
v_gene: TRBV5-4
CDR3aa: CAGLRDTLSVPTF
CDR3nt: TGTGCCGGCCTCCGGGACACCCTCTCCGTCCCCACCTTC

j_gene: TRBJ2-3
d_gene: TRBD2
abundance: NA
v_gene: TRBV23-1
CDR3aa: CASSLIGGAGDTQYF
CDR3nt: TGCGCCAGCAGTCTAATCGGGGGGGCGGGAGATACGCAGTATTTT

j_gene: TRBJ2-3
d_gene: NA
abundance: NA
v_gene: TRBV2
CDR3aa: CASSRDSLRDTDTQYF
CDR3nt: TGTGCCAGCTCCCGGGACTCATTAAGGGACACAGATACGCAGTATTTT

j_gene: TRBJ2-3
d_gene: NA
abundance: NA
v_gene: TRBV18
CDR3aa: CASSPRLVRTDTQYF
CDR3nt: TGTGCCAGCTCACCACGACTAGTCAGGACAGATACGCAGTATTTT

j_gene: TRBJ2-3
d_gene: NA
abundance: NA
v_gene: TRBV7-9
CDR3aa: CASSLARGDTQYF
CDR3nt: TGTGCCAGCAGCTTAGCGCGAGGGGATACGCAGTATTTT

j_gene: TRBJ2-5
d_gene: TRBD2
abundance: once
v_gene: TRBV2
CDR3aa: CASSDRSSGETQYF
CDR3nt: TGTGCCAGCAGTGATCGTTCTAGCGGGGAGACCCAGTACTTC